This TCR beta chain was obtained from a study of T cells after yellow fever vaccination (dated by TCRdb to the late 2010s). Regarding the study in general: The SMART-Seq v4 Ultra Low Input RNA kit was used to prepare libraries from fractions with low cell numbers. Two healthy male donors made up the cohort, one aged 18 to 29 years and the other aged 30 to 40 years. Bulk PBMC replicates and cell subsets were isolated from blood drawn at multiple timepoints before and after both primary and secondary immunization. Bulk TCR alpha and beta repertoires were sequenced longitudinally to track T-cell clones before and after primary and booster YFV17D yellow fever vaccination. Study-level results and caveats: A small fraction of clonotypes appeared in both the CD4 and CD8 compartments, likely as a result of convergent recombination. The secondary T-cell response was found to be weaker but faster than the primary response, with a peak reached on day 5 rather than on day 15. Because abundant contaminating clonotypes from the bulk population could be contained in FACS-sorted repertoires, computational filtering was required. Because only two donors were included in the study, the extent to which the findings can be generalized is limited. Most clones expanded after primary vaccination were re-detected after the booster (just under 97% of CD4 and more than 70% of CD8), suggesting broad memory maintenance.

The sample's treatment or condition, from its label and the paper: live attenuated yellow fever vaccine strain. At each blood-draw timepoint, two biological replicates of bulk PBMCs were obtained. A standard Ficoll-Paque protocol was used to isolate PBMCs from peripheral blood. TriZol was used to extract RNA from bulk PBMCs, from CD4 and CD8 fractions, and from dextramer-positive and dextramer-negative fractions. Including the terminal cysteine and phenylalanine, the CDR3 comprises 14 residues. Just CDR3 DNA is preserved here, 42 bases in frame from base 1. The germline V gene (reference sequence) yields SGHNT for CDR1 and YYREEE for CDR2. V is cut by 6 bases and J by 2 bases, and the space between the germline ends is 13 bases. In its sample, this clonotype was seen many times. The antigen it binds to is not known. No per-base quality is available; no much larger clone lies one base away. Sequencer: Illumina NovaSeq 6000. TCR cDNA was synthesized by 5'RACE template switching, which introduced a universal primer site and unique molecular identifiers. Priming for cDNA synthesis came from both the TCR alpha and TCR beta constant segments. Library amplification used two PCR steps, and the second PCR step added sample barcodes and sequencing adapters. Libraries were sequenced on Illumina HiSeq 2500 (2x100 bp) or NovaSeq (2x150 bp). The study's own analysis went as follows. Demultiplexing of reads and collapsing into UMI consensus sequences were performed with MIGEC, and V(D)J alignment was carried out with MiXCR. Vaccine-responding clonotypes were identified with edgeR using replicate PBMC samples, with FDR below 0.01 and a log2 fold change above 5 up to day 15 being required. Bulk clonotypes were assigned CD4 or CD8 identity according to which sequenced CD4 or CD8 repertoire held them at higher abundance. TCRdb's own reprocessing of the public reads used fastp at Q25 and MiXCR and kept productive beta chains. Duplicate CDR3 protein sequences are folded into a single record with the most common DNA and genes. Here the V and J calls rest on TCRdb's processing, not on the authors' analysis. The table for this sample lists a few hundred thousand distinct CDR3 sequences; roughly 3.5% of them were counted only once. Of the sample, 23% falls within the top ten clones.

Recombination linked TRBV5-4 to TRBJ2-3; matching of 6 bases hints at TRBD2 as the D gene. The sequenced sample was PBMCs, obtained on the day of the yellow fever booster vaccination. This TCR derives from a man between 18 and 35 years old who received the YFV17D yellow fever vaccine. The nucleotide sequence is given as TGTGCCAGCAAACTCTCGGGGGACACAGATACGCAGTATTTT. Translated, it gives CASKLSGDTDTQYF.